The 7 T cell receptor beta chains listed next were all sequenced from one sample in a study of long-term antiretroviral therapy in people with HIV. This was the immunoSEQ v3.0 assay at survey level. Measured with immunoSEQ multiplex PCR; TCRdb has only the in-frame clones, and not every one. The repertoire includes about 30,000 clones, about 93% of them detected once, and over 4% sits in the top ten. Sequences were derived from unsorted PBMCs, sampled 5.2 years after starting antiretroviral therapy. These receptors all stem from a woman between 40 and 50 years old with HIV.

V is TRBV4-2 and J is TRBJ2-1; D tentatively fits TRBD1 or TRBD2 (5 bases each). V lost 5 bases to trimming and J lost 8 bases, with 13 bases between them. Germline V gene lookup returns CDR1 LGHNA and CDR2 YNFKEQ. The CDR3 is 13 residues long. As DNA, the CDR3 is TGTGCCAGCAGCTGGAGCTTGGGGGATGAGCAGTTCTTC. As protein: CASSWSLGDEQFF.

This clone came up once. The V and J genes are TRBV5-6 and TRBJ2-7; D may match TRBD1 or TRBD2 (5 bases each). V lost 4 bases and J 5 bases, leaving 16 bases between the germline ends. The CDR3 length is 14 residues. Germline V lookup: CDR1 SGHDT, CDR2 YYEEEE. CDR3 region: CASSPLGEHNEQYF. For the CDR3, the DNA is TGTGCCAGCAGCCCTTTGGGGGAGCACAACGAGCAGTACTTC.

This chain uses TRBV7-7 with TRBJ1-1; D call uncertain. V lost 5 bases and J 3 bases, leaving 10 bases between the germline ends. CDR3 length: 13 amino acids. Germline values: CDR1 SSHAT, CDR2 FNYEAQ (reference sequence). The CDR3: CASSQGLDTEAFF. As DNA, the CDR3 is TGTGCCAGCAGCCAAGGACTTGACACTGAAGCTTTCTTT.

The chain has TRBV9 and TRBJ1-2; D call uncertain. V lost 7 bases and J 1 base, leaving 14 bases between the germline ends. The V gene's germline CDR1 is SGDLS and CDR2 YYNGEE. This CDR3 region has 14 residues. Here the CDR3 reads CASGQATNNYGYTF. In nucleotides, the CDR3 is TGTGCCAGCGGGCAGGCCACCAATAACTATGGCTACACCTTC.

The gene calls are TRBV4-1 and TRBJ1-1; D call uncertain. The CDR3 runs 13 residues. The ends were cut back, 0 bases at V and 11 bases at J, with 13 bases in the middle. Germline-derived CDR1 and CDR2 are MGHRA and YSYEKL. This CDR3 is CASSQDKNWAAFF. In DNA, the CDR3 is TGCGCCAGCAGCCAAGATAAGAACTGGGCCGCTTTCTTT.

This chain connects TRBV19 to TRBJ2-2; D call uncertain. The CDR3 runs 12 residues. Trimming took off 5 bases at V and 1 base at J, with 2 bases between the two ends. Per germline, CDR1 LNHDA and CDR2 SQIVND (reference sequence). The CDR3 DNA is TGTGCCAGTAGTCTGAACACCGGGGAGCTGTTTTTT. Encoded protein: CASSLNTGELFF.

The chain joins TRBV5-6 to TRBJ1-5; 9 bases line up with TRBD1. The ends lost 4 bases at V and 1 base at J; junction bases unmatched: 3. The germline CDR1 and CDR2 sequences are SGHDT and YYEEEE. The CDR3 has 15 amino acids. The CDR3 nucleotides read TGTGCCAGCAGCCTCGGACAGGGGAGCAATCAGCCCCAGCATTTT. This sequence encodes CASSLGQGSNQPQHF.